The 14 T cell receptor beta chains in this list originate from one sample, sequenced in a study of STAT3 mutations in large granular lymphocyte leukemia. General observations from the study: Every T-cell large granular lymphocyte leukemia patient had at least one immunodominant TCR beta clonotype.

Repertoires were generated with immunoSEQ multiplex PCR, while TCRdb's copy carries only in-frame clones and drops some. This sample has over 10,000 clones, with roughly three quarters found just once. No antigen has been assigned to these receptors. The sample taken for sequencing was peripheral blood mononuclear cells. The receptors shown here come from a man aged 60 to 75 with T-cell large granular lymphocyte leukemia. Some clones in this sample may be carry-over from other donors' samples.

CDR3 in DNA: TGTGCCAGCTCACGGGACAGGGCCGAGGAAAAACTGTTTTTT. The encoded protein is CASSRDRAEEKLFF. The V call is TRBV18, the J call TRBJ1-4; the match to TRBD1 covers 9 bases. The CDR3 covers 14 residues. The germline gives CDR1 KGHSH, CDR2 LQKENI. The J segment lost 8 bases and the V segment lost 4 bases, leaving 5 bases of the junction unmatched. Full variable domain (outside the CDR3, taken from reference TRBV18 and TRBJ1-4): NAGVMQNPRHLVRRRGQEARLRCSPMKGHSHVYWYRQLPEEGLKFMVYLQKENIIDESGMPKERFSAEFPKEGPSILRIQQVVRGDSAAYFCASSRDRAEEKLFFGSGTQLSVL.

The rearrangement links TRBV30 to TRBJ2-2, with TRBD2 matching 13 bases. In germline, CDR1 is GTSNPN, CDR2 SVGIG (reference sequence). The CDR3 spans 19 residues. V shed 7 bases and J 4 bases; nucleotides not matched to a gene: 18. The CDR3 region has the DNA TGTGCCTTCTCACGAACTAGCGGGAGGGCCCTATGGTCCACCGGGGAGCTGTTTTTT. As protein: CAFSRTSGRALWSTGELFF.

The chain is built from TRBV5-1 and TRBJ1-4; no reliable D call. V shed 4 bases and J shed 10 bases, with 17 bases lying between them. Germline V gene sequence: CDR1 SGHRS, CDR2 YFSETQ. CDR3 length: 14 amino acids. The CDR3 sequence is CASSDHVFGRKLFF. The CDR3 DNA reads TGCGCCAGCAGCGACCACGTATTCGGCAGAAAACTGTTTTTT.

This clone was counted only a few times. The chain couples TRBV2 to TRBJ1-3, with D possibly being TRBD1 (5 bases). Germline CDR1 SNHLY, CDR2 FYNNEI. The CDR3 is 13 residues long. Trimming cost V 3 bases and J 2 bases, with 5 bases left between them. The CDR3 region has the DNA TGTGCCAGCAGTGAGGGGCCTGGAAACACCATATATTTT. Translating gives CASSEGPGNTIYF.

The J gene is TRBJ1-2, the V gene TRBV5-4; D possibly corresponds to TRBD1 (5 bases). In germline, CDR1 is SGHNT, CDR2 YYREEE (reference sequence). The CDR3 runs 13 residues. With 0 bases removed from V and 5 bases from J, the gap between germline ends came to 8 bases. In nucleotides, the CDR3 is TGTGCCAGCAGCTTGGGGGACGGATATGGCTACACCTTC. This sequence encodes CASSLGDGYGYTF.

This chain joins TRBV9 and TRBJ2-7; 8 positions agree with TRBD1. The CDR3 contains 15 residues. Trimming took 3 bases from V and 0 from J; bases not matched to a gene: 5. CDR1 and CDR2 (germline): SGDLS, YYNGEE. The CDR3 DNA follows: TGTGCCAGCAGCGCCGGACAGGGAAGCTCCTACGAGCAGTACTTC. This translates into CASSAGQGSSYEQYF.

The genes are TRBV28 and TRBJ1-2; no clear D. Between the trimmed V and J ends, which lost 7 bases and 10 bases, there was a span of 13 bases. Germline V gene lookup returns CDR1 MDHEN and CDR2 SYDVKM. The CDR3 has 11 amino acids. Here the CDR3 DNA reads TGTGCCAGCACGGGGAATGCGTACTACACCTTC. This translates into CASTGNAYYTF.

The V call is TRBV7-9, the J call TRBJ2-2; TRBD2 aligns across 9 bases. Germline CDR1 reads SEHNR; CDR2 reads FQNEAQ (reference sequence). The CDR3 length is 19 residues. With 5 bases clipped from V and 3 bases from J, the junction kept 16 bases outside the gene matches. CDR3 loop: CASSGGRGSGRGDTGELFF. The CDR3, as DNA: TGTGCCAGCAGCGGCGGAAGGGGTAGCGGGAGAGGCGACACCGGGGAGCTGTTTTTT.

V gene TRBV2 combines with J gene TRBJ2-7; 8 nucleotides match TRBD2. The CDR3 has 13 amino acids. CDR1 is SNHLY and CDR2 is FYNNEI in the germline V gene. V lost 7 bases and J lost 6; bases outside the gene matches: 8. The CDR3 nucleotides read TGTGCCAGCAAGCACGGGACTAGGGGCGAGCAGTACTTC. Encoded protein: CASKHGTRGEQYF.

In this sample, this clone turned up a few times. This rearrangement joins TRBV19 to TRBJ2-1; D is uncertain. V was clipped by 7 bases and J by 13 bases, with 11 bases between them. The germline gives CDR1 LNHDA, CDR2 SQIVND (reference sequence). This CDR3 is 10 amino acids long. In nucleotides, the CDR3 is TGTGCCAGTAATGAATGGGCCCAGTTCTTC. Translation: CASNEWAQFF.

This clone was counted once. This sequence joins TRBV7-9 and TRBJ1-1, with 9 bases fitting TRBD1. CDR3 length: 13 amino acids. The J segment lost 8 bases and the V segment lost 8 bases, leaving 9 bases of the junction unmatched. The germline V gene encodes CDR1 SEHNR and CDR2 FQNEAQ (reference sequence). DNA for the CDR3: TGTGCCAGCGTTTTAGCCGGGACAGGGGAAGCTTTCTTT. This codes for CASVLAGTGEAFF.

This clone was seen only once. This CDR3 is CASHGAAWLSGNTIYF. The DNA for the CDR3 is TGTGCCAGCCACGGGGCCGCTTGGCTCTCTGGAAACACCATATATTTT. The J gene is TRBJ1-3, the V gene TRBV18; D is perhaps TRBD1 (5 bases). Germline values: CDR1 KGHSH, CDR2 LQKENI. Trimming left V 8 bases short and J 0 bases short, with 17 bases between. The CDR3 length is 16 residues.

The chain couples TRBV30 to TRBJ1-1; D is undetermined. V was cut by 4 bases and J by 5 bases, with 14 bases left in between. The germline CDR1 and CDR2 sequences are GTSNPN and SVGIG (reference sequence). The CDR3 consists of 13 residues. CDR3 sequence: CAWTGFGGTEAFF. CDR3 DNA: TGTGCCTGGACGGGTTTCGGAGGGACTGAAGCTTTCTTT.

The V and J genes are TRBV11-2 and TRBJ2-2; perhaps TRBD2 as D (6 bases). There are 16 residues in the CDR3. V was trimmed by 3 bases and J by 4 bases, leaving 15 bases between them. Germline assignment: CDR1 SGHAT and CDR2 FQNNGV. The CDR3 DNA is TGTGCCAGCAGCTTCGACGGGAGAGGGCGCACCGGGGAGCTGTTTTTT. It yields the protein CASSFDGRGRTGELFF.